This T cell receptor beta chain was recovered during a study of blood T cell repertoires in COVID-19 (dated by TCRdb to 2020 to 2021). Regarding the complete study: The collaborator samples originated in the United States, Italy and Spain and spanned the acute and convalescent phases of COVID-19. The material from the prospective study consisted of cDNA or gDNA derived from T cells, B-cell-depleted T cells, or PBMCs. Sample metadata almost always included a de-identified subject ID, COVID-19 status, age in years and sex. Where available, HLA class I and class II types were obtained from metadata supplied by the sample provider rather than from assay-based typing. The repertoires were released in a freely available public database intended as a resource for research on the immune response to SARS-CoV-2. The dataset comprised deeply sampled blood TCRbeta repertoires from subjects exposed to, actively infected with, or recovered from COVID-19. Samples were obtained from the ongoing ImmuneRACE study (first 160 participants) and from 1,254 subjects provided by 6 global collaborators.

TCRbeta CDR3 regions were amplified from genomic DNA by means of the immunoSEQ Assay, a bias-controlled multiplex PCR. The paper's processing steps were these. The number of nucleated cells in each sample was estimated by amplification of reference gene primers within the assay. To quantify the absolute abundance of each unique TCRbeta CDR3 rearrangement, sequence reads were collapsed and filtered. For each sample, productive Simpson clonality was calculated by taking the square root of Simpson's diversity index across productive rearrangements. Drawn from immuneACCESS, this table holds only the in-frame rearrangements with V and J called that TCRdb kept. Clones are partly lost; checked studies trace under half to an unresolved V gene and leave the rest unexplained. That table supplies the V and J calls and clone size; D and trimming were determined from the DNA. This sample gives over 250,000 clones in total; roughly 90% of them show up just once. The ten biggest clones cover approximately 2.5% of the sample.

The paper's findings and limits, for the study overall: Clinical and demographic metadata were provided uncurated, with the amount varying by source and participant.

Inclusive of the bounding cysteine and phenylalanine, the CDR3 is 15 residues long. Only the CDR3 portion is preserved as DNA: 45 bases, with reading frame beginning at the first base. The CDR1 and CDR2 encoded by the germline V gene are SGHAT and FQNNGV. Participants in the prospective study were aged about 18 to 100 years, lived in some 24 United States geographic areas, and enrolled through a virtual design. In the prospective study, cohorts were assigned on the basis of participant-reported clinical history obtained from a screening survey and a study questionnaire. For ImmuneRACE Cohort 3, a participant was defined as recovered based on two consecutive negative NP/OP PCR tests, clearance by a healthcare professional, or resolution of symptoms. Mobile phlebotomists in the prospective study collected whole blood, serum and a nasopharyngeal or oropharyngeal swab from every participant. Over a roughly 2-month period, participants in the prospective study had the option of providing additional blood draws and questionnaires. Before DNA extraction, prospective study blood samples were shipped either frozen or at room temperature.

About this clone itself: Its antigen is still unknown. The junction shows a germline mismatch at one end, possibly a read error.

The clonotype comes from a man in his 60s who had recovered from COVID-19. This receptor chain uses TRBV11-2 and TRBJ2-7; TRBD2 is a possible D gene, resting on 5 matching bases. Sequenced input: PBMCs or T cells enriched from blood (not recorded which). The CDR3 amino acid sequence is: CASSGSFGGHYKQYF. The bases read TGTGCCAGCAGCGGGAGTTTTGGTGGGCACTACAAGCAGTACTTC.